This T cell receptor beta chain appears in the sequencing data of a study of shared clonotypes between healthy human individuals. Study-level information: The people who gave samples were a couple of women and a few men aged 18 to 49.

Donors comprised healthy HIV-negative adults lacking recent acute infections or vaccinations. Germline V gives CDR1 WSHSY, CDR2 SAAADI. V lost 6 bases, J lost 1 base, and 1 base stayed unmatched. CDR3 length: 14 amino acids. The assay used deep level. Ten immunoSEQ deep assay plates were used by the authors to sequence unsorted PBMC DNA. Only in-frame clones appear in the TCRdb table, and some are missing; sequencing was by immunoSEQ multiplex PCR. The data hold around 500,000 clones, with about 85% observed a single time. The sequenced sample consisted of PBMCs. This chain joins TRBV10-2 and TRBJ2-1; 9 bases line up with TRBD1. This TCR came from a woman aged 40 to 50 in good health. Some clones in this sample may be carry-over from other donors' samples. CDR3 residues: CASRDRGSYNEQFF. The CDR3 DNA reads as TGCGCCAGCAGGGACAGGGGATCCTACAATGAGCAGTTCTTC.